These 14 T cell receptor beta chains came from one sample sequenced in a study of shared clonotypes between healthy human individuals. Selected positively for CCR7 and CD45RO-negative, naive CD8 cells excluded terminally differentiated effector memory CD45RA+ cells. Method: immunoSEQ multiplex PCR; TCRdb's copy keeps in-frame clones and lacks some. The table shows some 2.1 million clones, with roughly 95% occurring only once. The material sequenced was naive CD8+ T cells sorted from blood. These receptor sequences come from a man aged 18 to 29 in good health.

The J gene is TRBJ1-1, the V gene TRBV2; no clear D. CDR1 is SNHLY and CDR2 is FYNNEI in the germline V gene. The CDR3 is 14 residues long. V dropped 11 bases and J dropped 6 bases, with 22 bases sitting between them. In nucleotides, the CDR3 is TGTGCCTCCCGGGTATCGGTTATTGACGCTGAAGCTTTCTTT. Its translation: CASRVSVIDAEAFF.

The chain combines TRBV27 with TRBJ2-7; 7 bases match TRBD2. This CDR3 has 14 amino acids. Germline V CDR1 and CDR2: MNHEY, SMNVEV (reference sequence). The junction had 9 bases not matched to a gene; V was cut back by 4 bases and J by 6 bases. The CDR3 coding sequence is TGTGCCAGCAGTTGGGCGGGGGTTTCCGTCGAGCAGTACTTC. This gives the protein CASSWAGVSVEQYF.

The gene calls are TRBV27 and TRBJ1-1; D gene uncertain. Trimming pared 2 bases from V and 1 base from J, leaving 8 bases between. The germline gives CDR1 MNHEY, CDR2 SMNVEV (reference sequence). CDR3 length equals 14 residues. CDR3 sequence: CASSLHSSNTEAFF. DNA of the CDR3: TGTGCCAGCAGTTTACACAGCTCGAACACTGAAGCTTTCTTT.

The chain couples TRBV30 to TRBJ2-5, with D possibly being TRBD1 (6 bases). V was pared by 5 bases and J by 2 bases, with 12 bases between. CDR3 length equals 13 residues. Looked up from germline, CDR1 is GTSNPN and CDR2 is SVGIG (reference sequence). CDR3 sequence reads: CAWDQGRQETQYF. The CDR3 region has the DNA TGTGCCTGGGACCAGGGGAGACAAGAGACCCAGTACTTC.

The chain couples TRBV10-1 to TRBJ2-3; TRBD2 matches 7 bases. This CDR3 region has 17 residues. The V segment lost 0 bases and the J segment 2 bases; nucleotides outside the gene matches: 8. Germline values: CDR1 WNHNN, CDR2 SYGVQD (reference sequence). The CDR3 coding sequence is TGCGCCAGCAGTGAGTCCTTTACCAGCGGGGACACAGATACGCAGTATTTT. Translation: CASSESFTSGDTDTQYF.

The genes are TRBV6-5 and TRBJ2-3, with unresolved D. With 2 bases removed from V and 4 bases from J, the gap between germline ends came to 10 bases. Germline CDR1 reads MNHEY; CDR2 reads SVGAGI. The CDR3 runs 14 residues. This chain's CDR3 is CASSYEELADTQYF. CDR3 bases: TGTGCCAGCAGTTACGAGGAGTTGGCAGATACGCAGTATTTT.

The chain combines TRBV5-1 with TRBJ2-7, with D unclear. CDR1 SGHRS and CDR2 YFSETQ come from the germline V gene. This CDR3 region has 14 residues. With 0 bases removed from V and 4 bases from J, the gap between germline ends came to 11 bases. CDR3 nucleotide sequence: TGCGCCAGCAGCTTGGCCGGTCTATGGTACGAGCAGTACTTC. As protein: CASSLAGLWYEQYF.

V gene TRBV7-9 combines with J gene TRBJ1-1; D gene ambiguous. This CDR3 has 11 residues. V was shortened by 6 bases and J by 5 bases, with 7 bases between the two germline ends. Germline CDR1 is SEHNR and CDR2 is FQNEAQ (reference sequence). The CDR3 DNA is TGTGCCAGCAGGACGGTGACTGAAGCTTTCTTT. This gives the protein CASRTVTEAFF.

V is TRBV7-8 and J is TRBJ2-5; D gene unclear. The germline CDR1 and CDR2 sequences are SGHVS and FQNEAQ. This CDR3 is built from 15 residues. Trimming took 1 base from V and 1 from J, leaving 10 bases between them. CDR3 region: CASSLGWSSQETQYF. The CDR3 region has the DNA TGTGCCAGCAGCTTAGGATGGTCCTCCCAAGAGACCCAGTACTTC.

Concerning this clone itself: In the same sample, other DNA sequences code for this CDR3. The chain links TRBV2 to TRBJ1-1; no clear D gene. The V gene's germline CDR1 is SNHLY and CDR2 FYNNEI. CDR3 length equals 13 residues. The ends were cut back, 1 base at V and 1 base at J, with 4 bases in the middle. The CDR3 here is CASSEGGNTEAFF. The CDR3 DNA sequence: TGTGCCAGCAGTGAAGGTGGGAACACTGAAGCTTTCTTT.

This chain uses TRBV7-3 with TRBJ2-1; 11 nucleotides line up with TRBD1. This CDR3 region has 15 residues. Germline lookup yields CDR1 SGHTA and CDR2 FQGTGA. V was pared by 2 bases and J by 7 bases, with 4 bases of the junction left unmatched. The CDR3 coding sequence is TGTGCCAGCAGCTTAGGACAGGGGGCTTCTAATGAGCAGTTCTTC. Amino acid sequence: CASSLGQGASNEQFF.

This chain links TRBV27 with TRBJ2-1, with 10 bases matching TRBD2. Germline trimming cut 4 bases from V and 9 bases from J; bases unmatched to any gene: 9. The CDR3 has 15 amino acids. Per germline, CDR1 MNHEY and CDR2 SMNVEV (reference sequence). DNA for the CDR3: TGTGCCAGCAGTTATACTAGCGGGAACGCAGTTGAGCAGTTCTTC. Translated, it gives CASSYTSGNAVEQFF.

The J gene is TRBJ1-4, the V gene TRBV5-8; tentatively, D is TRBD1 (5 bases). Trimming removed 0 bases at V and 3 bases at J, with 12 bases between. CDR1 and CDR2 from the germline V gene are SGHTS and YDEGEE. The CDR3 sequence is 16 residues long. In DNA form, the CDR3 reads TGTGCCAGCAGCTTGGGGTTCAGGGACCCTAATGAAAAACTGTTTTTT. Its protein is CASSLGFRDPNEKLFF.

The chain couples TRBV9 to TRBJ2-5; 8 bases line up with TRBD1. The ends lost 3 bases at V and 5 bases at J; junction bases unmatched: 15. Per germline, CDR1 SGDLS and CDR2 YYNGEE. The length of the CDR3 is 17 residues. CDR3 DNA sequence: TGTGCCAGCAGCGGTATGACAGGGGTCCTAGGATCTGAGACCCAGTACTTC. It yields the protein CASSGMTGVLGSETQYF. Together with reference TRBV9 and TRBJ2-5, the CDR3 gives the full variable domain: DSGVTQTPKHLITATGQRVTLRCSPRSGDLSVYWYQQSLDQGLQFLIQYYNGEERAKGNILERFSAQQFPDLHSELNLSSLELGDSALYFCASSGMTGVLGSETQYFGPGTRLLVL.